Sequencing of this T cell receptor (beta chain) was carried out in a study of early T cells in non-severe SARS-CoV-2 infection. The wider study: Bulk RNA isolated from unsorted whole blood underwent sequencing; chains were not paired.

Tagging with unique molecular identifiers was applied to individual cDNA molecules. TCRdb re-called the 5' RACE reads through MiXCR, storing one row per CDR3 protein. The sample contains roughly 40,000 distinct CDR3 sequences, 3% to 4% of which appear only once. The CDR3 covers 13 residues. Trimming removed 6 bases from V and 6 bases from J, with 12 bases in between. Ten or more counts support this clonotype. The sample taken for sequencing was whole blood. The TCR originated in an adult who was a healthcare worker with PCR-confirmed SARS-CoV-2 infection or an uninfected control (not recorded which). The rearrangement joins TRBV12-3 or TRBV12-4 to TRBJ2-4; D gene uncertain. In DNA, the CDR3 is TGTGCCAGCAGCCCTCTGGAACGAAACATTCAGTACTTC. Translated: CASSPLERNIQYF.